The 9 T cell receptor beta chains in this list originate from one sample, sequenced in a study of blood T cell repertoires in COVID-19. Here immunoSEQ multiplex PCR was the method, and the copy in TCRdb shows in-frame clones only, minus some. This sample has some 230,000 clones; more than 85% occur once, and the top ten carry 10%. The sequenced material came from peripheral blood. The receptors come from a woman between 45 and 65 years old with COVID-19, enrolled during active disease.

This sequence joins TRBV10-3 and TRBJ2-3; TRBD1 aligns across 7 bases. The V gene's germline CDR1 is ENHRY and CDR2 SYGVKD. The CDR3 runs to 12 residues. Losses at the gene ends were 10 bases for V and 5 bases for J; bases not matched to a gene: 6. This CDR3 is CATGQAGDTQYF. CDR3 in DNA: TGTGCCACCGGACAGGCGGGAGATACGCAGTATTTT.

CDR3 amino acids: CATGDRRANYGYTF. CDR3 coding DNA: TGTGCCACCGGGGACAGGAGAGCTAACTATGGCTACACCTTC. The V and J genes are TRBV2 and TRBJ1-2, with 8 bases matching TRBD1. CDR1 is SNHLY and CDR2 is FYNNEI in the germline V gene. V lost 10 bases and J lost 0; bases outside the gene matches: 7. The CDR3 sequence is 14 residues long.

This chain links TRBV11-2 with TRBJ2-1; no definite D call. This CDR3 region has 11 residues. Trimming pared 4 bases from V and 9 bases from J, leaving 7 bases between. The germline V gene encodes CDR1 SGHAT and CDR2 FQNNGV. The CDR3 spells CASSSTGEQFF. The CDR3 coding sequence is TGTGCCAGCAGCTCTACTGGTGAGCAGTTCTTC. The full variable domain, with the rest looked up from reference TRBV11-2 and TRBJ2-1, is EAGVAQSPRYKIIEKRQSVAFWCNPISGHATLYWYQQILGQGPKLLIQFQNNGVVDDSQLPKDRFSAERLKGVDSTLKIQPAKLEDSAVYLCASSSTGEQFFGPGTRLTVL.

The CDR3 coding sequence is TGTGCCAGCAGTGACCCGGGACTAGCGGGCACAGATACGCAGTATTTT. This gives the protein CASSDPGLAGTDTQYF. The gene calls are TRBV27 and TRBJ2-3; TRBD2 matches 11 bases. Germline CDR1 and CDR2: MNHEY and SMNVEV (reference sequence). The CDR3 is made up of 16 amino acids. V lost 5 bases to trimming and J lost 1 base; unmatched junction nucleotides: 5.

This clone was recorded once. The rearrangement uses TRBV4-1 and TRBJ2-2, with 8 bases that match TRBD2. The CDR3 spans 16 residues. Germline CDR1 and CDR2: MGHRA and YSYEKL. Unmatched junction bases numbered 4, after V lost 1 base and J lost 3 bases. The CDR3: CASSQGWRGDTGELFF. In DNA form, the CDR3 reads TGCGCCAGCAGCCAAGGTTGGCGGGGGGACACCGGGGAGCTGTTTTTT.

The chain joins TRBV19 to TRBJ1-1; 7 bases map to TRBD1. Germline V gives CDR1 LNHDA, CDR2 SQIVND (reference sequence). This CDR3 has 16 amino acids. Unmatched junction bases numbered 12, after V lost 6 bases and J lost 2 bases. CDR3: CASRKLAGTANTEAFF. In DNA form, the CDR3 reads TGTGCCAGTAGGAAGTTGGCCGGGACAGCCAACACTGAAGCTTTCTTT.

CDR3 in amino acids: CASSIRGPDQETQYF. The CDR3, as DNA: TGTGCCAGTAGTATAAGAGGGCCGGATCAAGAGACCCAGTACTTC. The chain carries TRBV19 and TRBJ2-5; TRBD2 is a possible D gene (5 bases). The CDR3 spans 15 residues. Between the trimmed V and J ends, which lost 2 bases and 2 bases, there was a span of 12 bases. Per the germline V gene, CDR1 is LNHDA and CDR2 is SQIVND (reference sequence).

The chain carries TRBV19 and TRBJ2-1; 8 bases align to TRBD2. CDR3 size: 16 residues. Germline CDR1 is LNHDA and CDR2 is SQIVND (reference sequence). The J segment lost 0 bases and the V segment lost 4 bases, leaving 5 bases of the junction unmatched. DNA for the CDR3: TGTGCCAGTAGTACACCCGGGACTAGCTCCTACAATGAGCAGTTCTTC. It encodes CASSTPGTSSYNEQFF.

The chain links TRBV29-1 to TRBJ2-1; D may be TRBD1 (6 bases). The germline V and J ends were trimmed by 4 bases and 3 bases, with 16 bases remaining between them. The CDR3 totals 15 residues. Germline values: CDR1 SQVTM, CDR2 ANQGSEA. The CDR3 sequence: CSVAQGQGVYNEQFF. The CDR3 DNA reads as TGCAGCGTTGCTCAGGGGCAGGGCGTCTACAATGAGCAGTTCTTC.